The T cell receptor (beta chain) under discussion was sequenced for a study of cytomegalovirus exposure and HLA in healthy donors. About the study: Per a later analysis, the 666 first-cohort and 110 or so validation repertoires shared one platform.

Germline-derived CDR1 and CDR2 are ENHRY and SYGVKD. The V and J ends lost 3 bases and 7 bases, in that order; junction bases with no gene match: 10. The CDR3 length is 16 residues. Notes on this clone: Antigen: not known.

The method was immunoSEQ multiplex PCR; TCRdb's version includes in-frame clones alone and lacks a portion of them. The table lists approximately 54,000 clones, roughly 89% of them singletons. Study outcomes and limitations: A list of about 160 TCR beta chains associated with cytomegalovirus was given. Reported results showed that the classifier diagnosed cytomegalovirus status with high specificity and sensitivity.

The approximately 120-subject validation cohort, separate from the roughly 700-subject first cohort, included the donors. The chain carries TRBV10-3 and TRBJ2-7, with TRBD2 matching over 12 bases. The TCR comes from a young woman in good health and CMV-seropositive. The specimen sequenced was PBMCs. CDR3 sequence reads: CAISDPASGGAEEQYF. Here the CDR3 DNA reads TGTGCCATCAGTGACCCCGCTAGCGGGGGGGCCGAGGAGCAGTACTTC.